The 18 T cell receptor beta chains in this list originate from one sample, sequenced in a study of T cell clonality in common variable immunodeficiency. The assay was immunoSEQ multiplex PCR, and TCRdb's table has in-frame clones only and misses some. The repertoire consists of about 59,000 clones, none detected only once. Sequenced sample: peripheral blood mononuclear cells. The receptors stem from a person aged 18 to 70 in good health.

Ten or more counts support this clone. The read stops 3 residues short of the end of the CDR3; the missing end is completed from the germline J gene. The gene calls are TRBV5-1 and TRBJ2-1; weak D call: TRBD2 (7 bases). The germline CDR1 and CDR2 sequences are SGHRS and YFSETQ. Deletions cut 6 bases from V and 0 bases from J, with 19 bases between. The CDR3 loop spans 17 amino acids. The CDR3: CASTEGGGGYSYNEQFF. The CDR3 DNA, read in part, is TGCGCCAGCACTGAGGGAGGGGGGGGGTACTCCTACAATGAG.

This clone has ten or more counts. The read ends 3 residues shy of where the CDR3 ends; the end is completed using the germline J gene. The rearrangement uses TRBV7-3 and TRBJ2-5, with D unclear. The CDR3 is 14 amino acids. Germline V gene data show CDR1 as SGHTA and CDR2 as FQGTGA. The germline V and J ends were trimmed by 1 base and 3 bases, with 9 bases remaining between them. The part of the CDR3 DNA that was read is TGTGCCAGCAGCTTAAGCGGCTTTAAAGAGACC. Protein sequence: CASSLSGFKET. In full, the CDR3 is CASSLSGFKETQYF.

About this clone itself: From the germline J gene comes the end of the CDR3, since the read stops 3 residues before it. The chain employs TRBV25-1 and TRBJ2-7; D possibly corresponds to TRBD2 (6 bases). Germline-derived CDR1 and CDR2 are MGHDK and SYGVNS. The CDR3 contains 14 residues. The V end lost 8 bases, the J end lost 3 bases, and 17 bases lay between the germline ends. The CDR3 loop is CASSPGTRFYEQYF. The covered CDR3 bases are TGTGCCAGCTCTCCCGGGACTCGGTTCTACGAG.

This clone was seen more than once but under ten times. The CDR3 end is not reached by the read, which stops 3 residues before it; the germline J gene fills it in. This chain uses TRBV7-2 with TRBJ1-2; no definite D call. Germline V gene lookup returns CDR1 SGHTA and CDR2 FQGNSA. V lost 0 bases, J lost 4 bases, and 9 bases lay in between. The CDR3 is 14 amino acids. The covered CDR3 bases are TGTGCCAGCAGCTTAGCGATGCCCGGCTATGGC. Translation: CASSLAMPGYG. The entire CDR3 is CASSLAMPGYGYTF.

Many counts were recorded for this clone. Read coverage stops 3 residues before the CDR3 terminus; the germline J gene supplies the remainder. J is TRBJ1-1 and V is TRBV5-5; D possibly corresponds to TRBD1 (6 bases). This CDR3 has 13 residues. Germline V gives CDR1 SGHKS, CDR2 YYEKEE (reference sequence). Trimming stripped 3 bases from V and 2 bases from J, with 8 bases between. The CDR3 bases that were read are TGTGCCAGCAGCTACAGGGTTAACACTGAA. As protein: CASSYRVNTE. The whole CDR3 reads CASSYRVNTEAFF.

This clone was observed a few times. CDR3: CASSLQGLSYNDYTF. The sequenced CDR3 bases are TGTGCCAGCAGCTTACAGGGTCTGTCCTACAATGAC. This chain uses TRBV7-3 with TRBJ1-2, with D tentatively TRBD1 (5 bases). The read stops 3 residues short of the end of the CDR3; the missing end is completed from the germline J gene. CDR1 is SGHTA and CDR2 is FQGTGA in the germline V gene. This CDR3 is 15 amino acids long.

Ten or more counts support this clone. The sequence runs out 3 residues before the end of the CDR3; the remainder is reconstructed from the germline J gene. The genes are TRBV7-2 and TRBJ2-3; tentatively, D is TRBD2 (6 bases). Looked up from germline, CDR1 is SGHTA and CDR2 is FQGNSA. This CDR3 is built from 14 residues. Trimming left V 4 bases short and J 2 bases short, with 10 bases between. CDR3 bases read: TGTGCCAGCAGCTCCAGGACTATCACAGATACG. Protein product: CASSSRTITDT. The entire CDR3 sequence reads CASSSRTITDTQYF. Supplemented by reference TRBV7-2 and TRBJ2-3, the full variable domain reads GAGVSQSPSNKVTEKGKDVELRCDPISGHTALYWYRQSLGQGLEFLIYFQGNSAPDKSGLPSDRFSAERTGGSVSTLTIQRTQQEDSAVYLCASSSRTITDTQYFGPGTRLTVL.

This clone was seen ten or more times. Read coverage stops 3 residues before the CDR3 terminus; the germline J gene supplies the remainder. The chain is built from TRBV7-8 and TRBJ2-5, with 8 bases matching TRBD2. Germline lookup yields CDR1 SGHVS and CDR2 FQNEAQ. The V segment lost 1 base and the J segment 7 bases; nucleotides outside the gene matches: 11. The CDR3 has 16 residues. CDR3 sequence: CASSLVRRGETPTQYF. CDR3 DNA, as far as it was read: TGTGCCAGCAGCTTAGTGCGGCGGGGGGAGACTCCGACC.

This clone showed up many times. CDR3 loop: CASSPGGVRTEAFF. The sequenced CDR3 bases are TGTGCCAGTAGTCCAGGCGGGGTTAGGACTGAA. This chain joins TRBV19 and TRBJ1-1, with D unresolved. The read gets to within 3 residues of the CDR3 end, and the germline J gene fills in the rest. Germline V gene lookup returns CDR1 LNHDA and CDR2 SQIVND (reference sequence). Trimming pared 5 bases from V and 5 bases from J, leaving 15 bases between. The CDR3 consists of 14 residues.

This clone came up many times. The read is 3 residues too short to cover the CDR3 end, so that end is filled in from the germline J gene. The rearrangement uses TRBV10-3 and TRBJ1-2; 12 nucleotides agree with TRBD1. Germline CDR1 is ENHRY and CDR2 is SYGVKD. Germline trimming cut 8 bases from V and 6 bases from J; bases unmatched to any gene: 10. There are 15 residues in the CDR3. CDR3 in amino acids: CAIGDRDRGRDGYTF. The part of the CDR3 DNA that was read is TGTGCCATCGGGGACCGGGACAGGGGGCGGGATGGC.

This clone was detected many times. The read is 3 residues too short to cover the CDR3 end, so that end is filled in from the germline J gene. The chain links TRBV30 to TRBJ1-5, with TRBD1 matching over 9 bases. The CDR3 is 13 residues long. Per germline, CDR1 GTSNPN and CDR2 SVGIG (reference sequence). V was clipped by 2 bases and J by 9 bases; unmatched bases: 5. CDR3 sequence reads: CAWSRADRGPQHF. The sequenced part of the CDR3 DNA is TGTGCCTGGAGTAGGGCGGACAGGGGGCCC.

As regards this clone: The read halts 3 residues ahead of the CDR3 end, with the missing end drawn from the germline J gene. The genes are TRBV7-9 and TRBJ2-1, with 11 bases identical to TRBD1. This CDR3 is built from 15 residues. The ends lost 5 bases at V and 4 bases at J; junction bases unmatched: 4. The germline V gene encodes CDR1 SEHNR and CDR2 FQNEAQ (reference sequence). Incomplete CDR3 DNA: TGTGCCAGCAGCCGCGGACAGGGGGCTTACAATGAG. Translating gives CASSRGQGAYNE. The complete CDR3 sequence is CASSRGQGAYNEQFF.

Many counts were recorded for this clone. Read sequence stops 3 residues before the CDR3 end, and the germline J gene provides the missing end. The chain combines TRBV27 with TRBJ1-1; the D gene is possibly TRBD1 (6 bases). The CDR3 totals 15 residues. CDR1 MNHEY and CDR2 SMNVEV come from the germline V gene (reference sequence). Trimming left V 5 bases short and J 1 base short, with 14 bases between. CDR3 DNA, as far as it was read: TGTGCCAGCAGTAGACCGGGACAACAGAACACTGAA. This gives the protein CASSRPGQQNTE. The CDR3, in full, reads CASSRPGQQNTEAFF.

This clone showed up many times. The sequenced fragment ends 3 residues before the CDR3 boundary, so the rest is inferred from the germline J gene. The V and J genes are TRBV29-1 and TRBJ2-3; 11 nucleotides align to TRBD2. Trimming removed 0 bases from V and 1 base from J; junction bases left unmatched: 3. The germline V gene has CDR1 SQVTM and CDR2 ANQGSEA. The CDR3 covers 16 residues. CDR3 sequence: CSVEDLAGGRTDTQYF. The part of the CDR3 DNA that was read is TGCAGCGTTGAAGATCTAGCGGGGGGCCGCACAGATACG.

This clone has a handful of counts. The read halts 3 residues ahead of the CDR3 end, with the missing end drawn from the germline J gene. The J gene is TRBJ1-2, the V gene TRBV5-1, with D tentatively TRBD1 (6 bases). The CDR3 is 18 residues long. Germline V gene data show CDR1 as SGHRS and CDR2 as YFSETQ. The CDR3 spells CASSLTLSSGGWENIYTF. CDR3 bases read: TGCGCCAGCAGCCTCACTCTCTCTAGCGGGGGCTGGGAAAACATC.

The table lists this clone with many counts. The read stops 3 residues short of the end of the CDR3; the missing end is completed from the germline J gene. This chain connects TRBV30 to TRBJ2-3; 10 nucleotides line up with TRBD1. The V segment lost 6 bases and the J segment 6 bases; nucleotides outside the gene matches: 6. Germline-derived CDR1 and CDR2 are GTSNPN and SVGIG (reference sequence). This CDR3 region has 13 residues. CDR3 residues: CACRQGAPDTQYF. The sequenced part of the CDR3 DNA is TGTGCCTGTCGACAGGGGGCTCCGGATACG. The variable domain in full, with the rest retrieved from reference TRBV30 and TRBJ2-3, is SQTIHQWPATLVQPVGSPLSLECTVEGTSNPNLYWYRQAAGRGLQLLFYSVGIGQISSEVPQNLSASRPQDRQFILSSKKLLLSDSGFYLCACRQGAPDTQYFGPGTRLTVL.

This clone has at least ten counts. The read falls 3 residues short of the CDR3 end, and the missing part is taken from the germline J gene. This sequence joins TRBV11-2 and TRBJ2-5; 8 nucleotides match TRBD2. The CDR3 sequence is 14 residues long. V gave up 8 bases and J gave up 4 bases; unmatched junction bases: 9. Germline lookup yields CDR1 SGHAT and CDR2 FQNNGV. The CDR3 reads CASAAGVLGETQYF. The CDR3 bases that were read are TGTGCCAGCGCAGCGGGAGTATTGGGAGAGACC. Complete variable domain (other parts from reference TRBV11-2 and TRBJ2-5): EAGVAQSPRYKIIEKRQSVAFWCNPISGHATLYWYQQILGQGPKLLIQFQNNGVVDDSQLPKDRFSAERLKGVDSTLKIQPAKLEDSAVYLCASAAGVLGETQYFGPGTRLLVL.

This clone was seen many times. The missing CDR3 end, 3 residues past where the read stops, is filled in from the germline J gene. The rearrangement uses TRBV9 and TRBJ2-5; D might be TRBD1 (5 bases). V was trimmed by 2 bases and J by 5 bases, leaving 16 bases between them. Per germline, CDR1 SGDLS and CDR2 YYNGEE. The CDR3 covers 15 residues. CDR3 in amino acids: CASSVMAGPGETQYF. The CDR3 DNA, read in part, is TGTGCCAGCAGCGTCATGGCAGGGCCTGGCGAGACC.